This T cell receptor beta chain originates from a study of cytomegalovirus exposure and HLA in healthy donors. Study overall: A data release that came early held 80 million or so unique TCRs from HLA-typed donors.

Study observations and caveats: Presence/absence results assume similar sequencing depth per donor, which may not hold. Later, an analysis showed that TCR beta chains associated with HLA were more clonally expanded than others that were equally common.

The PCR contained 60 Vbeta and 13 Jbeta primers. Measured with immunoSEQ multiplex PCR; TCRdb has only the in-frame clones, and not every one. The table lists about 100,000 clones, more than 70% of them singletons. Comments on this clone: Its antigen remains unknown.

The germline gives CDR1 SGHRS, CDR2 YFSETQ. The CDR3 is 16 amino acids. The junction had 10 bases not matched to a gene; V was cut back by 2 bases and J by 6 bases. This clonotype originated in a male donor in good health and CMV-seropositive. The gene calls are TRBV5-1 and TRBJ2-3; TRBD1 aligns across 9 bases. The sequencing input was PBMCs. CDR3: CASSLNGQGSMDTQYF. CDR3 nucleotides: TGCGCCAGCAGCTTAAATGGACAGGGGAGTATGGATACGCAGTATTTT.